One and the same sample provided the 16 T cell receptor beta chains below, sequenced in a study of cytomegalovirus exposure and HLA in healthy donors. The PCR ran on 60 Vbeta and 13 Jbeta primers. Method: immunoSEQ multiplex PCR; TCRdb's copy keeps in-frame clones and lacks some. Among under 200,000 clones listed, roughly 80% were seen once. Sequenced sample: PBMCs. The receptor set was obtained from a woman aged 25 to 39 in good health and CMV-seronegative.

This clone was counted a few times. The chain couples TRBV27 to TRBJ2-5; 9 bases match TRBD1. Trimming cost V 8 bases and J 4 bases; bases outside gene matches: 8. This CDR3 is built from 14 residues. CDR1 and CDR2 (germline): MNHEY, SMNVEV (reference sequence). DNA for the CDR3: TGTGCCAGCCAACCCACAGGGGGCCGAGAGACCCAGTACTTC. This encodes CASQPTGGRETQYF.

CDR3 nucleotides: TGTGCCAGCAGGCCCTCTCGAACAGGGTTGGTCGAGCAGTACTTC. It specifies CASRPSRTGLVEQYF. The chain is built from TRBV11-2 and TRBJ2-7; maybe TRBD1 (6 bases). Trimming took off 6 bases at V and 6 bases at J, with 21 bases between the two ends. The CDR3 length is 15 residues. Germline V CDR1 and CDR2: SGHAT, FQNNGV.

This CDR3 is CASSPPVTGSGNTIYF. DNA of the CDR3: TGTGCCAGCTCACCACCGGTGACAGGGTCAGGAAACACCATATATTTT. This sequence joins TRBV18 and TRBJ1-3; 7 bases fit TRBD1. CDR1 KGHSH and CDR2 LQKENI come from the germline V gene. The V gene end was trimmed by 0 bases and the J gene end by 4 bases; junction bases not matched to a gene: 6. This CDR3 has 16 amino acids.

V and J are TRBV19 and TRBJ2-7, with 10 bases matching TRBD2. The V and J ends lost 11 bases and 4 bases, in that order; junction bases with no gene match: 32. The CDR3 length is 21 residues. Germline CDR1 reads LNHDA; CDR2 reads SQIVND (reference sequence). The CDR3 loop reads CALDAPVGTSGVATGGYEQYF. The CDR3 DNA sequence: TGTGCCTTGGACGCCCCAGTAGGTACTAGCGGGGTGGCTACTGGGGGGTACGAGCAGTACTTC.

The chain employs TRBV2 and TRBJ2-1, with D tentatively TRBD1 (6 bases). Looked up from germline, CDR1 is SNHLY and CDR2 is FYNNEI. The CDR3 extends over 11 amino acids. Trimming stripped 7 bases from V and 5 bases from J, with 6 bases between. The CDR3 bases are TGTGCCAGCAACAGGGACAATGAGCAGTTCTTC. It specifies CASNRDNEQFF.

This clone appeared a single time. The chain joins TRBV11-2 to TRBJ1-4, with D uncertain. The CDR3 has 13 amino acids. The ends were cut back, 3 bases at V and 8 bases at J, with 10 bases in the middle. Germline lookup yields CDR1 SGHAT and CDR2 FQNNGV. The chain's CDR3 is CASSFYGVEKLFF. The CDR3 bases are TGTGCCAGCAGCTTTTACGGGGTCGAAAAACTGTTTTTT.

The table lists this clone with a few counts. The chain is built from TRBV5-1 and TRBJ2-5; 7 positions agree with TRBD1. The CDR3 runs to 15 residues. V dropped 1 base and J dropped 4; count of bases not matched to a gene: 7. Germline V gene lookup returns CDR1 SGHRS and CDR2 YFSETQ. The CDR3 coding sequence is TGCGCCAGCAGCTTGCACGAGGGGGCTGGAGAGACCCAGTACTTC. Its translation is CASSLHEGAGETQYF.

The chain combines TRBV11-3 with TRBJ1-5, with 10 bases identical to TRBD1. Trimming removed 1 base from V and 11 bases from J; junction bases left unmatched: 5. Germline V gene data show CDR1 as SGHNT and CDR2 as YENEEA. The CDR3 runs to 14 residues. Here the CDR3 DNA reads TGTGCCAGCAGCTTAGCGGGACAGGGGATGACCCAGCATTTT. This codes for CASSLAGQGMTQHF.

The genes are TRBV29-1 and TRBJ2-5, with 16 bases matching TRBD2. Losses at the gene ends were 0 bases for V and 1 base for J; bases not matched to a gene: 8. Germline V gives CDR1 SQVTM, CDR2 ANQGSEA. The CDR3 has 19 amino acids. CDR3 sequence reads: CSVEEGTSGGAAGQETQYF. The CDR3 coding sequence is TGCAGCGTTGAAGAGGGGACTAGCGGGGGGGCCGCGGGCCAAGAGACCCAGTACTTC.

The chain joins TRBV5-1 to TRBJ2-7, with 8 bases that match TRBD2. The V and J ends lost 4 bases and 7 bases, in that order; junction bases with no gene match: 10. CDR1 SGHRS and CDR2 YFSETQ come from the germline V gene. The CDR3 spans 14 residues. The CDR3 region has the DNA TGCGCCAGCAGCGAAGCGGGGGCCAAGGGGGAGCAGTACTTC. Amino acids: CASSEAGAKGEQYF.

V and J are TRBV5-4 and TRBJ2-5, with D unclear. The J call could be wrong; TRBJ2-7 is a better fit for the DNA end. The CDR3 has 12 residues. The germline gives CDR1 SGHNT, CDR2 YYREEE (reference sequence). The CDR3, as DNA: TGTGCCAGCAGCTTGAGGAGCAGCGAGCAGTACTTC. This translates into CASSLRSSEQYF.

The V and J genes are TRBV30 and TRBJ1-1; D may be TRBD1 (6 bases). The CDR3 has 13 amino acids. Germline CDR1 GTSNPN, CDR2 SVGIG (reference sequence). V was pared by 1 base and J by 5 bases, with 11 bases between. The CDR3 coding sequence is TGTGCCTGGAGTGCCCATCAGGGGACTGAAGCTTTCTTT. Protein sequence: CAWSAHQGTEAFF.

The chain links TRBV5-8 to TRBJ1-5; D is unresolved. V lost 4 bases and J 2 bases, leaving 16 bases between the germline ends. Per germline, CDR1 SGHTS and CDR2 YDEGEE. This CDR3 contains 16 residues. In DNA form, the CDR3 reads TGTGCCAGCAGCATGGCCCGGGGTGTGGGCAATCAGCCCCAGCATTTT. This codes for CASSMARGVGNQPQHF.

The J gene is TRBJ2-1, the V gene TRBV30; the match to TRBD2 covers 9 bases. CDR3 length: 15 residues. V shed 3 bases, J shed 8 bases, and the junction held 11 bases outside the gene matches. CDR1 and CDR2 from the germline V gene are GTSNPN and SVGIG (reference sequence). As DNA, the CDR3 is TGTGCCTGGAGCCGTGGGGCTAGCGGGGCGGATGAGCAGTTCTTC. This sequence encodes CAWSRGASGADEQFF.

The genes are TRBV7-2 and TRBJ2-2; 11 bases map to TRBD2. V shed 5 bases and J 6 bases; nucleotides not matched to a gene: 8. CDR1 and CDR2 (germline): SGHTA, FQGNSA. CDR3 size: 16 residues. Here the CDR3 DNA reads TGTGCCAGCAGCGGGGTGCTAGCGGGGGGAGCCGGGGAGCTGTTTTTT. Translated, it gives CASSGVLAGGAGELFF.

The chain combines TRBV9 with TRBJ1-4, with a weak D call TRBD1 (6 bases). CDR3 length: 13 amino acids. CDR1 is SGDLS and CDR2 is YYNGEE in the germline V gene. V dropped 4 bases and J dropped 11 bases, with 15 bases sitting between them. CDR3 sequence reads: CASSPPRGGKLFF. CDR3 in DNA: TGTGCCAGCAGCCCCCCCAGGGGTGGGAAACTGTTTTTT.